This TCR beta chain appears in the sequencing data of a study of post-analysis software for immune sequencing data. Study-wide background: The disease courses covered relapsing-remitting, secondary progressive and progressive-relapsing multiple sclerosis. Study-wide results and limits: Significantly decreased normalized Chao1 diversity was recorded for multiple sclerosis patients relative to controls. TRBV segments more frequent in patients than in controls numbered roughly 5 and included TRBV5-6, TRBV5-1 and TRBV20-1.

The authors incorporated unique molecular identifiers into the TCR beta cDNA libraries. Out of about 1 to 11 million T cells, about 500,000 cDNA molecules were generated. Using its own MiXCR run on the PCR reads, TCRdb lists one record per CDR3 protein. The sample yields hundreds of thousands of distinct CDR3 sequences, roughly 36% seen once. This clonotype has more than one count but fewer than ten. Its target is unknown. The CDR3 length is 14 residues. Trimming removed 2 bases at V and 6 bases at J, with 12 bases between. Germline CDR1 LGHNA, CDR2 YSLEER. The sequencing sample was made of blood. The chain carries TRBV4-3 and TRBJ2-3; TRBD2 is a possible D gene (7 bases). The clonotype was recovered from a girl aged 10 to 17 with multiple sclerosis. The CDR3 sequence is CASSQLGGADTQYF. In nucleotides, the CDR3 is TGCGCCAGCAGCCAACTTGGGGGGGCTGATACGCAGTATTTT.